One and the same sample provided the 17 T cell receptor beta chains below, sequenced in a study of post-analysis software for immune sequencing data. Notes on the study in general: Elevated frequency relative to controls characterized several TRBV segments in patients, TRBV5-6, TRBV5-1 and TRBV20-1 among them.

Unique molecular identifiers featured in each of the TCR beta cDNA libraries. TCRdb redid the calling of the PCR reads with MiXCR, one entry per CDR3 protein. The sample holds about 400,000 distinct CDR3 sequences, less than 40% seen once. Their recognized antigens are unknown. Sample: blood. These receptors all come from a girl between 10 and 17 years old with multiple sclerosis.

In this sample, this clonotype turned up a few times. V and J are TRBV4-1 and TRBJ2-1; the D is unclear. Trimming shortened V by 3 bases and J by 9 bases, and 18 bases separated the two germline ends. Germline CDR1 and CDR2: MGHRA and YSYEKL. The CDR3 sequence is 15 residues long. CDR3 DNA: TGCGCCAGCAGCCACATCTTCAGGTACCGCCTTGAGCAGTTCTTC. Its protein product is CASSHIFRYRLEQFF.

At least ten counts were recorded for this clonotype. The V and J genes are TRBV5-1 and TRBJ1-2; D ambiguous. The CDR3 covers 15 residues. The germline V gene has CDR1 SGHRS and CDR2 YFSETQ. Trimming took off 1 base at V and 0 bases at J, with 10 bases between the two ends. CDR3 in DNA: TGCGCCAGCAGCTTGTCGGGATCTACTAACTATGGCTACACCTTC. It codes for CASSLSGSTNYGYTF.

The chain is built from TRBV6-5 and TRBJ2-3, with D perhaps being TRBD1 or TRBD2 (5 bases each). The CDR3 spans 14 residues. Deletions cut 5 bases from V and 8 bases from J, with 17 bases between. Germline CDR1 reads MNHEY; CDR2 reads SVGAGI. The DNA for the CDR3 is TGTGCCAGCAGTCCGGGGCACGCATATGTTACGCAGTATTTT. Translation: CASSPGHAYVTQYF.

The sample holds a few counts of this clonotype. The chain combines TRBV7-2 with TRBJ2-7; possibly TRBD2 for D (6 bases). The length of the CDR3 is 15 residues. Per germline, CDR1 SGHTA and CDR2 FQGNSA. V was clipped by 3 bases and J by 1 base, with 13 bases between them. The CDR3 loop reads CASSFSFRGSYEQYF. The CDR3 nucleotides read TGTGCCAGCAGCTTTTCGTTCCGGGGGTCCTACGAGCAGTACTTC.

The rearrangement joins TRBV13 to TRBJ1-1, with D perhaps matching TRBD1 (5 bases). Germline lookup yields CDR1 PRHDT and CDR2 FYEKMQ (reference sequence). This CDR3 has 15 amino acids. Trimming left V 5 bases short and J 1 base short, with 14 bases between. The CDR3 sequence: CASSDGGEGNTEAFF. CDR3 DNA: TGTGCCAGCAGCGACGGGGGGGAGGGGAACACTGAAGCTTTCTTT.

The chain has TRBV12-3 or TRBV12-4 and TRBJ2-3; a possible D gene is TRBD1 (7 bases). V dropped 10 bases and J dropped 8 bases, with 16 bases sitting between them. The CDR3 is made up of 12 amino acids. CDR3 nucleotides: TGTGCCAACAGCCGACAGGGAGGTACGCAGTATTTT. This gives the protein CANSRQGGTQYF.

Only a few counts were recorded for this clonotype. The CDR3 sequence: CASSLRTDEKLFF. CDR3 in DNA: TGTGCCAGCAGCCTCAGGACGGATGAAAAACTGTTTTTT. V is TRBV7-9 and J is TRBJ1-4; D call uncertain. Looked up from germline, CDR1 is SEHNR and CDR2 is FQNEAQ (reference sequence). This CDR3 region has 13 residues. With 5 bases removed from V and 6 bases from J, the gap between germline ends came to 10 bases.

CDR3 in amino acids: CSAGDASYEQYF. In nucleotides, the CDR3 is TGCAGCGCCGGGGACGCAAGCTACGAGCAGTACTTC. The V call is TRBV20-1, the J call TRBJ2-5, with D possibly being TRBD1 or TRBD2 (5 bases each). The J call is in doubt because the DNA end fits TRBJ2-7 better. Germline CDR1 DFQATT, CDR2 SNEGSKA (reference sequence). The CDR3 runs 12 residues.

This clonotype was seen repeatedly, ten times or more. This chain uses TRBV29-1 with TRBJ2-7; perhaps TRBD1 as D (6 bases). The V end was cut by 4 bases, the J end by 5 bases, with 12 bases between. CDR1 and CDR2 from the germline V gene are SQVTM and ANQGSEA. The CDR3 length is 12 residues. DNA for the CDR3: TGCAGCGTTGGTACAGGGTCCCACGAGCAGTACTTC. Translation: CSVGTGSHEQYF.

This rearrangement joins TRBV12-3 or TRBV12-4 to TRBJ2-7; D unresolved. Trimming took 1 base from V and 0 from J, leaving 10 bases between them. CDR3 size: 15 residues. The CDR3 bases are TGTGCCAGCAGTTTAGGGACGAGAAGCTCCTACGAGCAGTACTTC. It codes for CASSLGTRSSYEQYF.

Only a few counts were recorded for this clonotype. The J gene is TRBJ2-1, the V gene TRBV5-5, with 10 bases matching TRBD1. Germline trimming cut 4 bases from V and 7 bases from J; bases unmatched to any gene: 5. Germline V gene sequence: CDR1 SGHKS, CDR2 YYEKEE (reference sequence). The CDR3 sequence is 14 residues long. The CDR3 loop is CASSPDRGINEQFF. The CDR3 DNA reads as TGTGCCAGCAGCCCGGACAGGGGGATAAATGAGCAGTTCTTC.

This chain connects TRBV5-1 to TRBJ2-7; D possibly matches TRBD1 or TRBD2 (5 bases each). This CDR3 region has 13 residues. Germline CDR1 reads SGHRS; CDR2 reads YFSETQ. V lost 7 bases to trimming and J lost 0 bases, with 11 bases between them. CDR3 bases: TGCGCCAGCGGGGACGGTCTCTCCTACGAGCAGTACTTC. It encodes CASGDGLSYEQYF.

This clonotype was observed a handful of times. J is TRBJ2-3 and V is TRBV2; D possibly corresponds to TRBD2 (6 bases). The CDR3 contains 13 residues. Germline CDR1 SNHLY, CDR2 FYNNEI. V dropped 4 bases and J dropped 6 bases, with 11 bases sitting between them. The DNA for the CDR3 is TGTGCCAGCAGTGCAAGCGGGTCGGATACGCAGTATTTT. Translating gives CASSASGSDTQYF.

This clonotype has only a few counts. Germline is not matched at one junction end, which may reflect a read error. This rearrangement joins TRBV7-3 to TRBJ1-5; D remains ambiguous. Germline V gene lookup returns CDR1 SGHTA and CDR2 FQGTGA. The CDR3 length is 14 residues. CDR3 loop: CASSLPRTGQPQHF. The CDR3 region has the DNA TGCGCCAGCAGCTTACCTCGAACCGGCCAGCCCCAGCATTTT.

Many counts were recorded for this clonotype. The rearrangement links TRBV4-3 to TRBJ2-1; 8 positions agree with TRBD2. The CDR3 extends over 16 amino acids. The V segment lost 0 bases and the J segment 10 bases; nucleotides outside the gene matches: 11. Germline V lookup: CDR1 LGHNA, CDR2 YSLEER. The CDR3 DNA reads TGCGCCAGCAGCCAAGATCCTCTCGGGGGGGCCAAAGAGCAGTTCTTC. This codes for CASSQDPLGGAKEQFF.

The V and J genes are TRBV29-1 and TRBJ2-7; 7 bases line up with TRBD2. After removal of 5 bases from V and 4 bases from J, the junction contained 20 bases not matched to a gene. In germline, CDR1 is SQVTM, CDR2 ANQGSEA. This CDR3 contains 17 residues. Here the CDR3 DNA reads TGCAGCGTTCTTGGCGCCCCGGGGGGACCTTTTCTTTACGAGCAGTACTTC. This codes for CSVLGAPGGPFLYEQYF.

The rearrangement joins TRBV7-9 to TRBJ2-7; D not resolved. V lost 1 base, J lost 7 bases, and 11 bases lay in between. The CDR3 totals 13 residues. In germline, CDR1 is SEHNR, CDR2 FQNEAQ (reference sequence). The CDR3 coding sequence is TGTGCCAGCAGCTTAGGGTCAGGACCTGAGCAGTACTTC. The encoded protein is CASSLGSGPEQYF.